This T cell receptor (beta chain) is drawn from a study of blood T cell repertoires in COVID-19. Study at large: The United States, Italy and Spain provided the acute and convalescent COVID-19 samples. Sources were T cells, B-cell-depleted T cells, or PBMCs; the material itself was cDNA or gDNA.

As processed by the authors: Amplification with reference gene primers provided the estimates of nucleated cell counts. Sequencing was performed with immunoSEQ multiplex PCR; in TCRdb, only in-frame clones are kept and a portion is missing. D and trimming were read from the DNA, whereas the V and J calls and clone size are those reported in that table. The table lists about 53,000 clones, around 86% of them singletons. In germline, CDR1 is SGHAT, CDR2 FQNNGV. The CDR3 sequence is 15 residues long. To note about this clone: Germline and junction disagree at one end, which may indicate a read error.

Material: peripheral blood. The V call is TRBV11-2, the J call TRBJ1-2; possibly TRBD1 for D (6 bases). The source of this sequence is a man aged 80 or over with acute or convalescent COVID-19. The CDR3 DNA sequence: TGTGCCAGCAGCTTAGTTTCTAACGGCAGGGGCTTATCTTCCTTC. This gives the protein CASSLVSNGRGLSSF.